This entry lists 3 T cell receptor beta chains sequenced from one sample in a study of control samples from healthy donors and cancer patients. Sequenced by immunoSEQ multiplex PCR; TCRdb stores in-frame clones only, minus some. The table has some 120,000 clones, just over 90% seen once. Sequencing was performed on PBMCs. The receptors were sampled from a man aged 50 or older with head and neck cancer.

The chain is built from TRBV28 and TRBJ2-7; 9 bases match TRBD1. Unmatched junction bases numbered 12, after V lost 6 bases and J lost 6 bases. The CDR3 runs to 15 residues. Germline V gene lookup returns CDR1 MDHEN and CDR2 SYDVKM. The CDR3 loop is CASRRGGQGPFEQYF. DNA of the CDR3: TGTGCCAGCAGAAGAGGAGGACAGGGGCCCTTCGAGCAGTACTTC. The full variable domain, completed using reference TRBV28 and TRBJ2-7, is DVKVTQSSRYLVKRTGEKVFLECVQDMDHENMFWYRQDPGLGLRLIYFSYDVKMKEKGDIPEGYSVSREKKERFSLILESASTNQTSMYLCASRRGGQGPFEQYFGPGTRLTVT.

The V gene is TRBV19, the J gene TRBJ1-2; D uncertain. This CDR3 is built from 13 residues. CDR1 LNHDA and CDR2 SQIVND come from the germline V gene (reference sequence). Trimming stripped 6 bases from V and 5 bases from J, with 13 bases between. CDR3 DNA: TGTGCCAGTAGCCCCAGAAGACTTTATGGCTACACCTTC. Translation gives CASSPRRLYGYTF.

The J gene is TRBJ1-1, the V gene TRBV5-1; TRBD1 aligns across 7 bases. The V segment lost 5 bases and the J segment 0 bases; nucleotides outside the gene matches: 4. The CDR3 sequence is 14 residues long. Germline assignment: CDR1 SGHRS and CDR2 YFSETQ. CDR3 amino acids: CASSLDRVNTEAFF. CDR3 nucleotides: TGCGCCAGCAGTCTTGACAGGGTGAACACTGAAGCTTTCTTT. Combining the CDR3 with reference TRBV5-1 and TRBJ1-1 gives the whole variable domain KAGVTQTPRYLIKTRGQQVTLSCSPISGHRSVSWYQQTPGQGLQFLFEYFSETQRNKGNFPGRFSGRQFSNSRSEMNVSTLELGDSALYLCASSLDRVNTEAFFGQGTRLTVV.